This is a list of T cell receptor beta chains from one sample in a study. TCRdb passed the 5' RACE reads through MiXCR, listing each CDR3 protein once. The sample includes about 50,000 distinct CDR3 sequences, 25% to 35% seen only once; the top ten take around 1.9%. Sequenced material: naive CD4+ T cells sorted from blood. These TCRs come from a female donor with breast cancer. CDR3s include the opening cysteine and the closing phenylalanine or tryptophan. A D gene is named only where the DNA matches it firmly. Clone size is stated in some rows and not others, as once, few, many or a class when expanded.

clone size | J gene | D gene | V gene | CDR3 protein | CDR3 DNA
NA | TRBJ2-5 | TRBD2 | TRBV12-3/TRBV12-4 | CASSPGTSGKLVETQYF | TGTGCCAGCAGCCCCGGGACTAGCGGGAAACTTGTAGAGACCCAGTACTTC
once | TRBJ2-1 | NA | TRBV2 | CASSYIREEQFF | TGTGCCAGCAGTTATATCCGGGAGGAGCAGTTCTTC
few | TRBJ2-7 | TRBD2 | TRBV20-1 | CSARKTSGNLGEQYF | TGCAGTGCTAGGAAGACTAGCGGGAATTTAGGCGAGCAGTACTTC
few | TRBJ2-4 | TRBD1 | TRBV6-1 | CASSEFQGAGAKNIQYF | TGTGCCAGCAGTGAGTTTCAGGGGGCGGGAGCCAAAAACATTCAGTACTTC
NA | TRBJ2-7 | TRBD1 | TRBV29-1 | CSVNRGSYEQYF | TGCAGCGTCAACAGGGGGTCCTACGAGCAGTACTTC
many | TRBJ2-1 | TRBD2 | TRBV5-6 | CASSLGEGSYNEQFF | TGTGCCAGCAGCTTGGGGGAGGGGTCCTACAATGAGCAGTTCTTC
few | TRBJ2-2 | TRBD2 | TRBV9 | CASSTRLAGGTGELFF | TGTGCCAGCAGCACCCGACTAGCAGGTGGGACCGGGGAGCTGTTTTTT
few | TRBJ1-3 | TRBD1 | TRBV7-9 | CASSLRQGSGNTIYF | TGTGCCAGCAGCTTACGACAGGGATCTGGAAACACCATATATTTT
NA | TRBJ1-1 | TRBD1 | TRBV7-8 | CAGSLVVGGWNFAFF | TGTGCCGGCAGCTTAGTTGTAGGGGGCTGGAATTTCGCTTTCTTT
NA | TRBJ2-1 | NA | TRBV21-1 | CASSVDPAGLMVNEQFF | TGTGCCAGCAGCGTAGACCCAGCGGGCTTGATGGTAAATGAGCAGTTCTTC
NA | TRBJ1-1 | NA | TRBV7-8 | CASTPVSGLHTEAFF | TGTGCCAGCACCCCCGTCTCGGGGCTTCACACTGAAGCTTTCTTT
NA | TRBJ2-5 | NA | TRBV5-1 | CASSLAAREETQYF | TGCGCCAGCAGCTTGGCCGCGCGGGAAGAGACCCAGTACTTC
NA | TRBJ2-2 | TRBD2 | TRBV9 | CASSVRASGNTGELFF | TGTGCCAGCAGCGTACGGGCTAGCGGGAACACCGGGGAGCTGTTTTTT
few | TRBJ2-7 | TRBD1 | TRBV9 | CASSIGQAGEQYF | TGTGCCAGCAGCATCGGACAGGCAGGCGAGCAGTACTTC
NA | TRBJ2-3 | NA | TRBV7-6 | CASSVTQGTDTQYF | TGTGCCAGCAGCGTAACACAGGGAACAGATACGCAGTATTTT
NA | TRBJ2-7 | TRBD1 | TRBV6-1 | CASSELFGTGLYEQYF | TGTGCCAGCAGTGAACTATTTGGGACAGGGCTCTACGAGCAGTACTTC
few | TRBJ1-5 | NA | TRBV20-1 | CSANRGSGNQPQHF | TGCAGTGCGAATAGGGGGTCTGGCAATCAGCCCCAGCATTTT
few | TRBJ2-7 | NA | TRBV6-2/TRBV6-3 | CASFGGSSGEQYF | TGTGCCAGCTTCGGCGGCTCGTCAGGCGAGCAGTACTTC
NA | TRBJ2-3 | NA | TRBV20-1 | CSARDLGGGPAGTQYF | TGCAGTGCTAGAGATCTTGGCGGGGGCCCCGCAGGAACGCAGTATTTT
NA | TRBJ2-5 | TRBD1 | TRBV2 | CASSEIGTGAETQYF | TGTGCCAGCAGTGAAATCGGGACAGGGGCAGAGACCCAGTACTTC
few | TRBJ1-2 | NA | TRBV20-1 | CSAPDPSNYGYTF | TGCAGTGCTCCCGACCCGTCAAACTATGGCTACACCTTC
many | TRBJ2-5 | TRBD2 | TRBV7-3 | CASSPGLAGEETQYF | TGTGCCAGCAGCCCGGGACTAGCGGGAGAAGAGACCCAGTACTTC
NA | TRBJ2-3 | NA | TRBV10-2 | CASSEQAFSTDTQYF | TGCGCCAGCAGTGAGCAAGCGTTTAGCACAGATACGCAGTATTTT
NA | TRBJ2-7 | NA | TRBV20-1 | CSAAQRYEQYF | TGCAGTGCTGCCCAGAGATACGAGCAGTACTTC
NA | TRBJ1-1 | NA | TRBV5-1 | CASSLEPGMNTEAFF | TGCGCCAGCAGCTTGGAGCCGGGAATGAACACTGAAGCTTTCTTT
many | TRBJ1-5 | NA | TRBV6-4 | CASSDSKAGRQPQHF | TGTGCCAGCAGTGACTCGAAGGCAGGGCGCCAGCCCCAGCATTTT
few | TRBJ2-7 | NA | TRBV29-1 | CSVEAAHEQYF | TGCAGCGTTGAGGCAGCCCACGAGCAGTACTTC
few | TRBJ2-5 | NA | TRBV7-9 | CASSLTGSYLETQYF | TGTGCCAGCAGCTTAACAGGGTCTTACCTAGAGACCCAGTACTTC
few | TRBJ1-5 | NA | TRBV29-1 | CSVDGRSQPQHF | TGCAGCGTTGATGGTCGTTCGCAGCCCCAGCATTTT
few | TRBJ2-7 | NA | TRBV20-1 | CSARYRPILQGEQYF | TGCAGTGCTAGATATCGTCCAATACTTCAGGGCGAGCAGTACTTC
many | TRBJ1-5 | NA | TRBV20-1 | CSAPRGGLGQPQHF | TGCAGTGCCCCACGGGGGGGCTTGGGTCAGCCCCAGCATTTT
NA | TRBJ2-1 | NA | TRBV29-1 | CSVDKGEKQFF | TGCAGCGTTGATAAGGGGGAAAAGCAGTTCTTC
NA | TRBJ1-4 | NA | TRBV2 | CASSPSREKLFF | TGTGCCAGCAGTCCCTCAAGGGAAAAACTGTTTTTT
NA | TRBJ2-6 | NA | TRBV4-1 | CASSQGPGANVLTF | TGCGCCAGCAGCCAGGGGCCTGGGGCCAACGTCCTGACTTTC
many | TRBJ1-1 | TRBD1 | TRBV19 | CASSNPGQGIAAFF | TGTGCCAGTAGTAACCCGGGACAGGGAATCGCAGCTTTCTTT
few | TRBJ2-2 | NA | TRBV6-1 | CASSDRRNTGELFF | TGTGCCAGCAGTGACAGGAGGAACACCGGGGAGCTGTTTTTT
NA | TRBJ2-7 | NA | TRBV15 | CATSRDPGGLSYEQYF | TGTGCCACCAGCAGAGATCCAGGGGGACTCTCCTACGAGCAGTACTTC
few | TRBJ1-6 | TRBD1 | TRBV4-1 | CASSQASGGNSPLHF | TGCGCCAGCAGCCAAGCCTCAGGGGGCAATTCACCCCTCCACTTT
few | TRBJ1-1 | NA | TRBV4-1 | CASSQPARVIGAFF | TGCGCCAGCAGCCAACCTGCCAGGGTGATTGGAGCTTTCTTT
many | TRBJ2-1 | NA | TRBV20-1 | CSARLPRRTTYNEQFF | TGCAGTGCTAGACTCCCTAGGCGGACGACCTACAATGAGCAGTTCTTC
medium-sized | TRBJ1-2 | TRBD1 | TRBV4-2 | CASSPGTAETYTF | TGTGCCAGCAGCCCCGGGACAGCAGAAACCTACACCTTC
NA | TRBJ1-1 | NA | TRBV7-3 | CASSLIRKTEAFF | TGTGCCAGCAGCTTAATAAGGAAAACTGAAGCTTTCTTT